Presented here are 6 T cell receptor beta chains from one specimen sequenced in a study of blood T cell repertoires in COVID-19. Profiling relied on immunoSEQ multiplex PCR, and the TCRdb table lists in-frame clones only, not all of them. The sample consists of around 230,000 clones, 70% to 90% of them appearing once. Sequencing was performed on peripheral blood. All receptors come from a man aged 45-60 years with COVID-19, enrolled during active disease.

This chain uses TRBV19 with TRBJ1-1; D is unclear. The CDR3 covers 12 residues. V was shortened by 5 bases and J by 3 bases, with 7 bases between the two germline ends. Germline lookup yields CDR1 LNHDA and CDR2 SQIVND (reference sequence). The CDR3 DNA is TGTGCCAGTAGTTGGAGGGACACTGAAGCTTTCTTT. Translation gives CASSWRDTEAFF.

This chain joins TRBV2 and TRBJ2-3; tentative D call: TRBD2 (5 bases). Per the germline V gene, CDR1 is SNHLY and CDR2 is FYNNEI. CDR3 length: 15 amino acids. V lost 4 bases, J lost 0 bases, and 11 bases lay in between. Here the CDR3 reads CASSVEGTSTDTQYF. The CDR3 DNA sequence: TGTGCCAGCAGTGTTGAGGGTACTAGCACAGATACGCAGTATTTT.

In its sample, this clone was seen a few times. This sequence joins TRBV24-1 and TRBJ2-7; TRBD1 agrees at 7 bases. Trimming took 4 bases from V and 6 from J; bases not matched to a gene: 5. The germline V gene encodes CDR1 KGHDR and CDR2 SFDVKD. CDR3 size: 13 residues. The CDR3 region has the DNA TGTGCCACCAGTGAATCGACAGGGATCGAGCAGTACTTC. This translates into CATSESTGIEQYF.

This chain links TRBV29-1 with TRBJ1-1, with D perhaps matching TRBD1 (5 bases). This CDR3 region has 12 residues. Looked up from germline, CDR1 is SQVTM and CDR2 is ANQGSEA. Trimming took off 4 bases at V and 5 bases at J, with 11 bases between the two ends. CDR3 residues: CSVGVTGTEAFF. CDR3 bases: TGCAGCGTTGGGGTAACAGGAACTGAAGCTTTCTTT.

The chain's CDR3 is CASSLGQGVTDTQYF. CDR3 bases: TGTGCCAGCTCCCTGGGACAGGGAGTCACAGATACGCAGTATTTT. The chain links TRBV18 to TRBJ2-3; 9 bases agree with TRBD1. Germline V gives CDR1 KGHSH, CDR2 LQKENI. V lost 6 bases to trimming and J lost 2 bases; unmatched junction nucleotides: 6. The length of the CDR3 is 15 residues.

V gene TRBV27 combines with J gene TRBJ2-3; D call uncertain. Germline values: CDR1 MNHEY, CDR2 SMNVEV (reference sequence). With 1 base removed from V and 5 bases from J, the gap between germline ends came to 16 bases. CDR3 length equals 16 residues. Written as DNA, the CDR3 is TGTGCCAGCAGTTTATTGTCTGATTTGTTTAGAGATACGCAGTATTTT. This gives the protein CASSLLSDLFRDTQYF.